This entry lists 30 T cell receptor beta chains sequenced from one sample in a study of radiation and T cells in renal cell carcinoma. Data came from immunoSEQ multiplex PCR; TCRdb stores just in-frame clones and leaves some out. In the table there are more than 95,000 clones, approximately 78% of which are singletons. Time point reported: baseline pretreatment blood. The treatment denotes: 15 Gy SBRT to primary tumor, nephrectomy 4 weeks later. Sequencing was performed on blood, taken from a patient whose treatment included radiotherapy and nephrectomy. Source of these receptors: a woman aged 60-75 years with renal cell carcinoma.

J is TRBJ2-6 and V is TRBV7-9; either TRBD1 or TRBD2 may fit D (5 bases each). The CDR3 sequence is 16 residues long. CDR1 SEHNR and CDR2 FQNEAQ come from the germline V gene (reference sequence). Trimming removed 6 bases at V and 0 bases at J, with 12 bases between. As DNA, the CDR3 is TGTGCCAGCAGTCCCAAAGGGACCTCTGGGGCCAACGTCCTGACTTTC. This gives the protein CASSPKGTSGANVLTF.

The sample holds one count of this clone. Distinct nucleotide sequences in the sample also encode this CDR3. V gene TRBV28 combines with J gene TRBJ1-2, with D unclear. Looked up from germline, CDR1 is MDHEN and CDR2 is SYDVKM. The V gene lost 2 bases and the J gene lost 6 bases, with 1 base spanning the gap. The CDR3 extends over 10 amino acids. CDR3 in amino acids: CASSLDGYTF. The DNA for the CDR3 is TGTGCCAGCAGTTTAGATGGCTACACCTTC.

V usage is TRBV4-1 and J usage is TRBJ1-2; 7 nucleotides match TRBD1. Looked up from germline, CDR1 is MGHRA and CDR2 is YSYEKL. J lost 11 bases, V lost 3 bases, and 9 bases had no gene match. CDR3 length equals 13 residues. The chain's CDR3 is CASSHLPGQKYTF. The CDR3 region has the DNA TGCGCCAGCAGCCACCTCCCGGGACAGAAATACACCTTC.

The chain employs TRBV2 and TRBJ1-6; TRBD1 might be the D (5 bases). This CDR3 comprises 14 residues. The V end was cut by 4 bases, the J end by 9 bases, with 13 bases between. Germline CDR1 is SNHLY and CDR2 is FYNNEI. CDR3 protein: CASSVREGVSPLHF. The CDR3, as DNA: TGTGCCAGCAGTGTAAGAGAAGGGGTTTCACCCCTCCACTTT.

V and J are TRBV27 and TRBJ2-7; TRBD2 might be the D (5 bases). V dropped 4 bases and J dropped 0 bases, with 28 bases sitting between them. The CDR3 extends over 20 amino acids. CDR1 and CDR2 from the germline V gene are MNHEY and SMNVEV (reference sequence). The CDR3 sequence: CASSSRWRADPTAGSYEQYF. CDR3 nucleotides: TGTGCCAGCAGTTCCCGCTGGCGCGCCGACCCAACGGCGGGCTCCTACGAGCAGTACTTC.

This chain links TRBV27 with TRBJ1-2, with D unclear. Trimming pared 9 bases from V and 8 bases from J, leaving 7 bases between. The germline V gene encodes CDR1 MNHEY and CDR2 SMNVEV (reference sequence). CDR3 length equals 9 residues. The CDR3 loop reads CARPYGYTF. CDR3 in DNA: TGTGCCAGGCCCTACGGCTACACCTTC.

The J gene is TRBJ2-1, the V gene TRBV6-6; no clear D. Trimming pared 5 bases from V and 8 bases from J, leaving 10 bases between. The length of the CDR3 is 12 residues. Germline V gives CDR1 MNHNY, CDR2 SVGAGI (reference sequence). CDR3 DNA sequence: TGTGCCAGCAGTCCCGTTGGGTATGAGCAGTTCTTC. Its protein is CASSPVGYEQFF.

This chain uses TRBV29-1 with TRBJ2-2, with D possibly TRBD1 on 6 matching bases. Germline-derived CDR1 and CDR2 are SQVTM and ANQGSEA. Trimming cost V 7 bases and J 6 bases, with 18 bases left between them. This CDR3 has 14 amino acids. CDR3 sequence (DNA): TGCAGCGCCTCCGGGACAACTCCCCCCGGGGAGCTGTTTTTT. It encodes CSASGTTPPGELFF.

The genes are TRBV19 and TRBJ2-3; D not certain. This CDR3 has 14 residues. Trimming removed 3 bases from V and 0 bases from J, with 7 bases in between. In germline, CDR1 is LNHDA, CDR2 SQIVND (reference sequence). The CDR3 loop reads CASSIGPSTDTQYF. The DNA of the CDR3 is TGTGCCAGTAGTATCGGCCCTAGCACAGATACGCAGTATTTT. Filled out from reference TRBV19 and TRBJ2-3, the complete variable domain reads DGGITQSPKYLFRKEGQNVTLSCEQNLNHDAMYWYRQDPGQGLRLIYYSQIVNDFQKGDIAEGYSVSREKKESFPLTVTSAQKNPTAFYLCASSIGPSTDTQYFGPGTRLTVL.

V usage is TRBV30 and J usage is TRBJ2-7; D is uncertain. CDR1 and CDR2 (germline): GTSNPN, SVGIG (reference sequence). V lost 2 bases and J 3 bases, leaving 11 bases between the germline ends. The CDR3 totals 13 residues. CDR3 protein: CAWSPTLRYEQYF. CDR3 bases: TGTGCCTGGAGTCCAACGTTACGCTACGAGCAGTACTTC.

The chain has TRBV27 and TRBJ1-2, with 9 positions matching TRBD1. CDR1 is MNHEY, CDR2 SMNVEV, per germline (reference sequence). V dropped 10 bases and J dropped 8; count of bases not matched to a gene: 8. CDR3 length: 12 amino acids. The CDR3 DNA reads as TGTGCCACCGGGGACAGGGTGAGAGGCTACACCTTC. As protein: CATGDRVRGYTF.

In this sample, this clone turned up once. V gene TRBV6-1 combines with J gene TRBJ1-1, with D unclear. CDR1 and CDR2 from the germline V gene are MNHNS and SASEGT. The CDR3 totals 12 residues. V was shortened by 5 bases and J by 9 bases, with 13 bases between the two germline ends. As DNA, the CDR3 is TGTGCCAGCAGTTCCAGGACTGGGAAAGCTTTCTTT. Protein: CASSSRTGKAFF.

This sequence joins TRBV20-1 and TRBJ2-7; no reliable D call. The CDR3 has 11 amino acids. V was clipped by 0 bases and J by 4 bases, with 4 bases between them. Germline V lookup: CDR1 DFQATT, CDR2 SNEGSKA (reference sequence). The DNA for the CDR3 is TGCAGTGCTAGAGACTTTTACGAGCAGTACTTC. It yields the protein CSARDFYEQYF.

This chain uses TRBV28 with TRBJ2-1; 11 positions match TRBD2. The CDR3 contains 16 residues. In germline, CDR1 is MDHEN, CDR2 SYDVKM. Trimming removed 1 base from V and 4 bases from J; junction bases left unmatched: 3. CDR3 bases: TGTGCCAGCAGTTTATTGGGACTAGCGGCTTACAATGAGCAGTTCTTC. Translated: CASSLLGLAAYNEQFF.

CDR3 bases: TGTGCCACCAGCAGAGAACCGGGACAGGGGACGACCCAGCATTTT. As protein: CATSREPGQGTTQHF. The chain is built from TRBV15 and TRBJ1-5; 10 bases align to TRBD1. Germline values: CDR1 LNHNV, CDR2 YYDKDF (reference sequence). This CDR3 contains 15 residues. After removal of 0 bases from V and 11 bases from J, the junction contained 7 bases not matched to a gene.

J is TRBJ2-7 and V is TRBV4-1; the D is unclear. The CDR3 runs to 14 residues. V lost 3 bases and J lost 3, with 12 bases in between. Germline-derived CDR1 and CDR2 are MGHRA and YSYEKL. The CDR3 coding sequence is TGCGCCAGCAGCCATGAAGACACCCACTACGAGCAGTACTTC. Translated, it gives CASSHEDTHYEQYF.

The V and J genes are TRBV29-1 and TRBJ1-1; 8 nucleotides agree with TRBD1. Per the germline V gene, CDR1 is SQVTM and CDR2 is ANQGSEA. Germline trimming cut 4 bases from V and 0 bases from J; bases unmatched to any gene: 7. The CDR3 has 15 amino acids. CDR3 region: CSVAGGRNLNTEAFF. In DNA form, the CDR3 reads TGCAGCGTTGCAGGGGGCAGGAACTTGAACACTGAAGCTTTCTTT.

V and J are TRBV6-5 and TRBJ2-5, with 11 bases identical to TRBD2. The J segment lost 7 bases and the V segment lost 5 bases, leaving 9 bases of the junction unmatched. Looked up from germline, CDR1 is MNHEY and CDR2 is SVGAGI. The CDR3 has 15 residues. In DNA form, the CDR3 reads TGTGCCAGCAGTCAGACTAGCGGGACTCGGGCGACCCAGTACTTC. Its protein product is CASSQTSGTRATQYF.

There are many counts of this clone. The gene calls are TRBV4-2 and TRBJ2-2; TRBD2 agrees at 10 bases. Germline V lookup: CDR1 LGHNA, CDR2 YNFKEQ. The CDR3 has 18 amino acids. Unmatched junction bases numbered 6, after V lost 0 bases and J lost 2 bases. CDR3 protein: CASSQDPSGGFNTGELFF. CDR3 DNA: TGTGCCAGCAGCCAAGACCCTAGCGGGGGTTTTAACACCGGGGAGCTGTTTTTT.

The chain is built from TRBV5-8 and TRBJ1-2; 11 bases match TRBD1. Germline V gene sequence: CDR1 SGHTS, CDR2 YDEGEE. With V trimmed by 0 bases and J by 5 bases, 6 bases remained unmatched. The CDR3 is made up of 16 amino acids. CDR3 sequence reads: CASSLEGQGVVYGYTF. The CDR3 DNA follows: TGTGCCAGCAGCTTGGAGGGACAGGGGGTAGTGTATGGCTACACCTTC.

The chain couples TRBV7-2 to TRBJ1-2, with D possibly being TRBD1 (5 bases). CDR1 is SGHTA and CDR2 is FQGNSA in the germline V gene. The V end lost 3 bases, the J end lost 4 bases, and 6 bases lay between the germline ends. The CDR3 spans 12 residues. The CDR3 nucleotides are TGTGCCAGCAGCTTTGACAGCTATGGCTACACCTTC. Amino acid sequence: CASSFDSYGYTF.

This clone appeared a single time. The J gene is TRBJ2-3, the V gene TRBV19; TRBD1 agrees at 8 bases. Unmatched junction bases numbered 10, after V lost 4 bases and J lost 4 bases. Looked up from germline, CDR1 is LNHDA and CDR2 is SQIVND (reference sequence). The CDR3 has 16 residues. The CDR3 sequence is CASSRRTGSVADTQYF. The CDR3 DNA follows: TGTGCCAGTAGTAGAAGGACAGGGAGTGTAGCAGATACGCAGTATTTT.

This clone was recorded a few times. This chain connects TRBV5-4 to TRBJ1-1, with 7 bases that match TRBD1. Germline lookup yields CDR1 SGHNT and CDR2 YYREEE (reference sequence). The CDR3 spans 15 residues. V lost 4 bases to trimming and J lost 1 base; unmatched junction nucleotides: 7. The CDR3 region is CASSRTGAWNTEAFF. CDR3 DNA sequence: TGTGCCAGCAGCCGTACAGGGGCGTGGAACACTGAAGCTTTCTTT.

The chain employs TRBV4-3 and TRBJ1-5; D is unresolved. CDR3 size: 14 residues. The ends were cut back, 2 bases at V and 4 bases at J, with 9 bases in the middle. The germline V gene has CDR1 LGHNA and CDR2 YSLEER. CDR3 sequence reads: CASSQSAENQPQHF. In nucleotides, the CDR3 is TGCGCCAGCAGCCAATCCGCCGAAAATCAGCCCCAGCATTTT.

The V and J genes are TRBV11-2 and TRBJ1-1, with unresolved D. V was clipped by 1 base and J by 5 bases, with 14 bases between them. The CDR3 runs to 15 residues. Germline V gene data show CDR1 as SGHAT and CDR2 as FQNNGV. The CDR3 DNA reads as TGTGCCAGCAGCTTAGCAGCTGGAGGGCGGACTGAAGCTTTCTTT. Amino acids: CASSLAAGGRTEAFF.

The V call is TRBV2, the J call TRBJ2-7, with D possibly being TRBD1 (6 bases). This CDR3 is 13 amino acids long. Between the trimmed V and J ends, which lost 11 bases and 4 bases, there was a span of 18 bases. Germline assignment: CDR1 SNHLY and CDR2 FYNNEI. Written as DNA, the CDR3 is TGTGCCTCAGACCCGGGACACGGATACGAGCAGTACTTC. Its protein is CASDPGHGYEQYF.

The chain couples TRBV19 to TRBJ2-3; TRBD1 matches at 9 bases. Germline CDR1 is LNHDA and CDR2 is SQIVND (reference sequence). This CDR3 is built from 17 residues. V was pared by 5 bases and J by 0 bases, with 9 bases of the junction left unmatched. CDR3 in DNA: TGTGCCAGTAGTCTCGGGACAGGGACGGGCAGCACAGATACGCAGTATTTT. Residues: CASSLGTGTGSTDTQYF.

This sequence joins TRBV9 and TRBJ2-2, with D perhaps TRBD2 (6 bases). Germline values: CDR1 SGDLS, CDR2 YYNGEE. This CDR3 contains 17 residues. Trimming pared 0 bases from V and 5 bases from J, leaving 17 bases between. CDR3: CASSVAARRAGTGELFF. CDR3 coding DNA: TGTGCCAGCAGCGTAGCGGCGCGGAGGGCAGGGACCGGGGAGCTGTTTTTT. Complete variable domain (other parts from reference TRBV9 and TRBJ2-2): DSGVTQTPKHLITATGQRVTLRCSPRSGDLSVYWYQQSLDQGLQFLIQYYNGEERAKGNILERFSAQQFPDLHSELNLSSLELGDSALYFCASSVAARRAGTGELFFGEGSRLTVL.

This chain links TRBV18 with TRBJ2-5; D perhaps matches TRBD1 (5 bases). CDR3 length equals 15 residues. The germline CDR1 and CDR2 sequences are KGHSH and LQKENI. Trimming took off 3 bases at V and 2 bases at J, with 13 bases between the two ends. The CDR3 loop reads CASSPNQGAQETQYF. The CDR3 region has the DNA TGTGCCAGCTCACCCAATCAAGGGGCTCAAGAGACCCAGTACTTC.

This rearrangement joins TRBV27 to TRBJ2-3; no clear D. The CDR3 is made up of 11 amino acids. Germline loops: CDR1 MNHEY, CDR2 SMNVEV (reference sequence). The V and J ends lost 6 bases and 5 bases respectively, with 6 bases between them. The CDR3 sequence is CASRVGDTQYF. The CDR3 nucleotides are TGTGCCAGCAGGGTGGGAGATACGCAGTATTTT.